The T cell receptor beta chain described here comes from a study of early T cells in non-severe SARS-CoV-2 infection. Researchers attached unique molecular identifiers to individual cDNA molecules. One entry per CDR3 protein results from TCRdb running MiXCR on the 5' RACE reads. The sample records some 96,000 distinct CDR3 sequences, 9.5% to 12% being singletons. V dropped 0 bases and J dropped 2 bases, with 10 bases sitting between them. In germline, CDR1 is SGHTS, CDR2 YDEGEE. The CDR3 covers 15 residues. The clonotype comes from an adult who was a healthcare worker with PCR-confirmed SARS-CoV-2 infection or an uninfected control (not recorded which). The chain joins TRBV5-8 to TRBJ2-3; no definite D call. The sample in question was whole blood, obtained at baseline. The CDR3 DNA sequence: TGTGCCAGCAGCTTGGTGGCCAGCCACACAGATACGCAGTATTTT. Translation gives CASSLVASHTDTQYF.